A selection of T cell receptor beta chains follows, all from one sample in a study of cytomegalovirus exposure and HLA in healthy donors. The method was immunoSEQ multiplex PCR; TCRdb's version includes in-frame clones alone and lacks a portion of them. This table has roughly 150,000 clones, 88% appearing once. The specimen was PBMCs. All receptors derive from a man younger than 35 in good health and CMV-seronegative. Each CDR3 is given with its conserved first and last residue.

17,TRBV29-1,CSVEGSSGGRSSYEQYF
16,TRBV7-9,CASSFLSGGSRNEQYF
13,TRBV27,CASSREGNEKLFF
14,TRBV28,CASSFRGGGEKLFF
15,TRBV5-1,CASNRQGASTDTQYF
15,TRBV6-1,CASSEPQRGGNEQFF
15,TRBV7-2,CASSLEDRSSAGYTF
13,TRBV28,CASRSGGYTEAFF
15,TRBV2,CASNLASSALNEQFF
15,TRBV4-1,CASSHPQGGWETQYF
15,TRBV10-2,CASRGRVRAYNEQFF
13,TRBV25-1,CASSRGNNQPQHF
15,TRBV23-1,CASSHSDRPGRPQYF
16,TRBV6-1,CASSARTGDRGGTQYF
14,TRBV5-1,CASSLALRDTEAFF
19,TRBV7-9,CASSYRTGGLARNTGELFF
15,TRBV12-5,CASGLGAATYNEQFF
15,TRBV10-2,CASSTGGASNSPLHF
13,TRBV27,CASSLSGTGTQYF
15,TRBV7-2,CASSPSGRSSYEQYF
14,TRBV15,CATSGISNTGELFF
18,TRBV6-1,CASSDPASGGAETGELFF
15,TRBV6-5,CASSQPRGSNQPQHF
14,TRBV10-3,CAISGPNEGGGYTF
15,TRBV27,CASSLPSGGSDTQYF
17,TRBV28,CASSVIGLAGGRETQYF
14,TRBV18,CASSPIGGSDTQYF
12,TRBV7-2,CATQGYNNEQFF
15,TRBV19,CASSIGTVGDTEAFF
14,TRBV10-3,CAISETPGLSGYTF
12,TRBV7-9,CASSLITIEAFF
17,TRBV7-9,CASSSSTGGDGNQPQHF
14,TRBV19,CASTILGGHYGYTF
15,TRBV28,CASSSPDRVSYEQYF
13,TRBV6-1,CASVASFVETQYF
16,TRBV18,CASSPLTGTGYNEQFF
13,TRBV5-1,CASSFPGLNEQFF
22,TRBV19,CASSRQVLLDRGLHGANYGYTF
13,TRBV27,CASSPGQAYTQYF
15,TRBV28,CATSPGTGVPGELFF
11,TRBV30,CAWSDTEEAFF
16,TRBV25-1,CASSESERAGANVLTF
12,TRBV7-9,CATRWEGATQYF
14,TRBV7-9,CASSNFLNNSPLHF
15,TRBV11-2,CASSLVLTGAPEQYF
16,TRBV5-5,CASSGLTGTGLETQYF
13,TRBV7-9,CASSLLTSIEQYF
16,TRBV4-1,CASSQGRQPLDGGYTF
15,TRBV27,CASSSLTGGTDTQYF
14,TRBV2,CASSPSRQFYEQYF
15,TRBV7-8,CASSGYSSTNEKLFF